This TCR beta chain was retrieved from a study of cytotoxic CD8 clonotypes in ibrutinib-treated CLL. This clone was counted a few times. The germline CDR1 and CDR2 sequences are KGHSH and LQKENI. V was clipped by 6 bases and J by 3 bases, with 11 bases between them. The CDR3 covers 13 residues. The data were produced by immunoSEQ multiplex PCR, yet TCRdb's version contains in-frame clones alone and is incomplete. The sample records some 200,000 clones, around 72% being singletons. The clonotype was recovered from a human donor with chronic lymphocytic leukemia. The genes are TRBV18 and TRBJ1-2; D gene uncertain. The sample consisted of PBMCs, taken after 24 months of ibrutinib treatment. The CDR3 sequence is CASSADGHYGYTF. For the CDR3, the DNA is TGTGCCAGCTCCGCGGACGGGCACTATGGCTACACCTTC.